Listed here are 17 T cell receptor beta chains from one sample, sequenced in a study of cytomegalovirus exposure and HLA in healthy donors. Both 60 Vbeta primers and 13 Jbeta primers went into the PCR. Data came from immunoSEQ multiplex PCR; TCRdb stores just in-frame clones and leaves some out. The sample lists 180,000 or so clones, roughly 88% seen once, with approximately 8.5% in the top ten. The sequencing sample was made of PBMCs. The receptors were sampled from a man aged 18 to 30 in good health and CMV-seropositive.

The CDR3 loop reads CASSQDHRGNFEAFF. The CDR3, as DNA: TGCGCCAGCAGCCAAGATCACAGGGGCAACTTCGAAGCTTTCTTT. The V and J genes are TRBV4-3 and TRBJ1-1, with 7 positions matching TRBD1. The CDR3 has 15 residues. Germline V gene sequence: CDR1 LGHNA, CDR2 YSLEER. Trimming cost V 0 bases and J 8 bases; bases outside gene matches: 9.

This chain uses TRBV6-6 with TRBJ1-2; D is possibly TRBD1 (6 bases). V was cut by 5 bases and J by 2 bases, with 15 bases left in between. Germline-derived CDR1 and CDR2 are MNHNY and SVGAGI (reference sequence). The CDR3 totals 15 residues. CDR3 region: CASSQTGLVNYGYTF. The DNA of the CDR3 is TGTGCCAGCAGTCAAACAGGGTTGGTGAACTATGGCTACACCTTC.

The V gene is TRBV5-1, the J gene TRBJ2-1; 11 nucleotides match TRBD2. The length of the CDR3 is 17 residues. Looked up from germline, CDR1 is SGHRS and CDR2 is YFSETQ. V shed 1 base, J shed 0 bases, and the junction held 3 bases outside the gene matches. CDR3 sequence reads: CASSLKGLAVSYNEQFF. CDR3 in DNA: TGCGCCAGCAGCTTGAAGGGACTAGCGGTCTCCTACAATGAGCAGTTCTTC. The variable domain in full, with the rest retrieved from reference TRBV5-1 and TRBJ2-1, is KAGVTQTPRYLIKTRGQQVTLSCSPISGHRSVSWYQQTPGQGLQFLFEYFSETQRNKGNFPGRFSGRQFSNSRSEMNVSTLELGDSALYLCASSLKGLAVSYNEQFFGPGTRLTVL.

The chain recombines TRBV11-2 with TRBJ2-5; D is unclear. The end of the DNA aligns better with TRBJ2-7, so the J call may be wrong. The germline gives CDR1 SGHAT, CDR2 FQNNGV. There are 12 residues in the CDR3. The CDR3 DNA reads TGTGCCAGCAGCGGCGGAACCTACGAGCAGTACTTC. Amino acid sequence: CASSGGTYEQYF.

CDR3 loop: CASSVGGENTEAFF. The CDR3 DNA follows: TGTGCCAGCAGCGTAGGCGGGGAGAACACTGAAGCTTTCTTT. The chain recombines TRBV9 with TRBJ1-1; D call uncertain. The CDR3 sequence is 14 residues long. Germline V gives CDR1 SGDLS, CDR2 YYNGEE. The germline V and J ends were trimmed by 0 bases and 1 base, with 7 bases remaining between them.

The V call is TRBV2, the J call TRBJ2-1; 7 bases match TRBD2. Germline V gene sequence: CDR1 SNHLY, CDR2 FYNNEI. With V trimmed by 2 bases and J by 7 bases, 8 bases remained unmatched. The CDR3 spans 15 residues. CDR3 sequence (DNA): TGTGCCAGCAGTGAATACAGCGGGGTAAGGAATGAGCAGTTCTTC. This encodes CASSEYSGVRNEQFF.

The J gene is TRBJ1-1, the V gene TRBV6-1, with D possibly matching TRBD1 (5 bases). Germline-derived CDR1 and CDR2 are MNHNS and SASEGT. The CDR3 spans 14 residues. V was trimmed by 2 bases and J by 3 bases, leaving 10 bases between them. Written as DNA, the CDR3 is TGTGCCAGCAGTGAACGTACGGGGGACACTGAAGCTTTCTTT. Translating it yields CASSERTGDTEAFF.

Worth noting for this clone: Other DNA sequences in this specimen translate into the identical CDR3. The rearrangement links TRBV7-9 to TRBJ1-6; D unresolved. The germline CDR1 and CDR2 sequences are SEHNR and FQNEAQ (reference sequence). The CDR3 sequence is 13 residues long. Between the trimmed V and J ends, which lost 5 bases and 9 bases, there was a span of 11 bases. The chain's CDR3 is CASSPQTGSPLHF. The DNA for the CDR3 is TGTGCCAGCAGCCCTCAGACGGGTTCACCCCTCCACTTT.

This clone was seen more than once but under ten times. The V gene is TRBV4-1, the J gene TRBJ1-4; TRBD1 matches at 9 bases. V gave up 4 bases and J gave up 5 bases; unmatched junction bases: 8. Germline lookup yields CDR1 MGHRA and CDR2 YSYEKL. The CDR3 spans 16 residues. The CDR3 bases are TGCGCCAGCAGCCCGAACACCGGGACAGGGAATGAAAAACTGTTTTTT. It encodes CASSPNTGTGNEKLFF.

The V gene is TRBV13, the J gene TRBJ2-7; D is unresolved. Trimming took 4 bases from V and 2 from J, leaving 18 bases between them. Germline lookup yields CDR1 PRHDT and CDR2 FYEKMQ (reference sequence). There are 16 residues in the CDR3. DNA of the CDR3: TGTGCCAGCAGCTCGCGCAGAGGTCAAGGCGCCTACGAGCAGTACTTC. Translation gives CASSSRRGQGAYEQYF.

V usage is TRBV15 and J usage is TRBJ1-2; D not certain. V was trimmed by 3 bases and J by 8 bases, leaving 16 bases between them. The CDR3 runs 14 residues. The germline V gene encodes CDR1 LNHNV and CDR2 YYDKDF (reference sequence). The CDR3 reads CATSSPLGGYGYTF. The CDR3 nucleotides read TGTGCCACCAGCAGCCCGTTGGGAGGGTACGGCTACACCTTC.

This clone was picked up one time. The CDR3 region has the DNA TGTGCCAGCAGCCCATGGCCGGGGTTGACTAGCACAGATACGCAGTATTTT. The encoded protein is CASSPWPGLTSTDTQYF. J is TRBJ2-3 and V is TRBV14, with a possible D match to TRBD2 (5 bases). The CDR3 spans 17 residues. The V end lost 4 bases, the J end lost 0 bases, and 17 bases lay between the germline ends. The germline CDR1 and CDR2 sequences are SGHDN and FVKESK.

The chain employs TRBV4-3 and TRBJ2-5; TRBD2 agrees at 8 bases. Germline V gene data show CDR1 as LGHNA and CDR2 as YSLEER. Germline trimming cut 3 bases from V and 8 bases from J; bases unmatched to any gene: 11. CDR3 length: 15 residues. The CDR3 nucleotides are TGCGCCAGCAGCCACACTAGCGGCTACGAGGGAACCCAGTACTTC. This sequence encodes CASSHTSGYEGTQYF.

Here the CDR3 reads CASSLGVTVSYEQYF. DNA for the CDR3: TGCGCCAGCAGCTTGGGCGTGACAGTATCCTACGAGCAGTACTTC. This rearrangement joins TRBV5-1 to TRBJ2-7; D is possibly TRBD1 (5 bases). Per the germline V gene, CDR1 is SGHRS and CDR2 is YFSETQ. Trimming pared 0 bases from V and 1 base from J, leaving 11 bases between. The length of the CDR3 is 15 residues.

The CDR3 region is CASSGYTGSNEKLFF. The CDR3 bases are TGCGCCAGCAGTGGGTATACAGGGAGCAATGAAAAACTGTTTTTT. This chain uses TRBV10-1 with TRBJ1-4; perhaps TRBD1 as D (6 bases). The V gene lost 4 bases and the J gene lost 5 bases, with 14 bases spanning the gap. Germline assignment: CDR1 WNHNN and CDR2 SYGVQD (reference sequence). This CDR3 comprises 15 residues.

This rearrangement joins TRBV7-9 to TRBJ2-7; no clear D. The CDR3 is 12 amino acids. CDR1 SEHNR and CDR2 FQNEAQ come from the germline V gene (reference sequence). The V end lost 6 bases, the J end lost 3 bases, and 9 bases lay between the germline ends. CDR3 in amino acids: CASSYMNYEQYF. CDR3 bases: TGTGCCAGCAGTTACATGAACTACGAGCAGTACTTC.

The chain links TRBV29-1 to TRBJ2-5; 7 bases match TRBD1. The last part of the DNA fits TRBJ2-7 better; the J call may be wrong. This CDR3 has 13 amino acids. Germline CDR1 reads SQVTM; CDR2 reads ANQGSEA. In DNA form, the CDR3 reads TGCAGCGCCAGTGGACAGGCGATGGGCGAGCAGTACTTC. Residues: CSASGQAMGEQYF.